The following is a T cell receptor (beta chain) sequence with its context. The antigen remains unidentified. The data originate from a study of T cells after yellow fever vaccination. Broader study findings: Most primary-vaccination clones recurred post-booster (under 98% CD4, over 70% CD8).

V lost 8 bases to trimming and J lost 1 base, with 17 bases between them. Per germline, CDR1 KGHSH and CDR2 LQKENI. CDR3 size: 15 residues. From the 5' RACE reads, TCRdb called clonotypes with MiXCR, one entry per CDR3 protein. The sample lists just under 600,000 distinct CDR3 sequences, about 13% occurring once. J is TRBJ1-2 and V is TRBV18; tentative D call: TRBD1 (5 bases). The input for sequencing was PBMCs, taken on the day of the yellow fever booster vaccination. The clonotype was recovered from a man younger than 40 who received the YFV17D yellow fever vaccine. DNA for the CDR3: TGTGCCAGCGGAACGACAGAGAGAGATAACTATGGCTACACCTTC. It translates to CASGTTERDNYGYTF.